The 21 T cell receptor beta chains presented below share a single source sample, sequenced in a study of beta chain features in type 1 diabetes. Of the isolated RNA, all was reverse transcribed, and so the sequenced material was expressed TCRB transcripts. The assay was immunoSEQ multiplex PCR, and TCRdb's table has in-frame clones only and misses some. The sample contains roughly 140,000 clones, over 8.5% of which appear only once. Sequenced: central memory CD4+ T cells from blood. The source of these receptors is a man aged 18 to 30 in good health.

This chain uses TRBV23-1 with TRBJ1-5; no reliable D call. TRBV23-1 is an ORF, and what it does is uncertain. V shed 7 bases and J shed 5 bases, with 15 bases lying between them. This CDR3 contains 14 residues. CDR3 nucleotide sequence: TGCGCCAGCAACGTGGAGGGATGGCATCAGCCCCAGCATTTT. It codes for CASNVEGWHQPQHF.

Only a few counts were recorded for this clone. A much larger clonotype is one base distant, so this may be a read error. V usage is TRBV10-3 and J usage is TRBJ2-5, with unresolved D. The end of the DNA fits TRBJ2-7 better, so the J call may be wrong. The CDR3 is made up of 11 amino acids. Germline V CDR1 and CDR2: ENHRY, SYGVKD. CDR3 amino acids: CAISGAYEQYF. CDR3 DNA sequence: TGTGCCATCAGTGGGGCCTACGAGCAGTACTTC.

This chain connects TRBV5-4 to TRBJ1-1; D ambiguous. Germline loops: CDR1 SGHNT, CDR2 YYREEE (reference sequence). V lost 3 bases to trimming and J lost 0 bases, with 9 bases between them. There are 14 residues in the CDR3. CDR3 sequence reads: CASSSGVMNTEAFF. Here the CDR3 DNA reads TGTGCCAGCAGCTCCGGGGTCATGAACACTGAAGCTTTCTTT.

Only a few counts were recorded for this clone. The chain employs TRBV20-1 and TRBJ2-3; possible D gene TRBD2, 5 bases. The CDR3 is made up of 11 amino acids. The V end was cut by 5 bases, the J end by 6 bases, with 9 bases between. Germline V gene sequence: CDR1 DFQATT, CDR2 SNEGSKA (reference sequence). The CDR3 DNA reads TGCAGTGCTGCGAGGGAGGATACGCAGTATTTT. As protein: CSAAREDTQYF.

This clone was detected only a few times. This sample includes further DNA sequences coding for the same CDR3. The gene calls are TRBV7-2 and TRBJ2-7; no definite D call. Trimming shortened V by 5 bases and J by 4 bases, and 6 bases separated the two germline ends. This CDR3 spans 11 amino acids. From germline, CDR1 is SGHTA and CDR2 FQGNSA. In DNA, the CDR3 is TGTGCCAGCAGCCCGCAGTACGAGCAGTACTTC. Residues: CASSPQYEQYF.

A few counts support this clone. This sequence joins TRBV6-6 and TRBJ1-5; D is uncertain. The CDR3 is made up of 12 amino acids. Germline CDR1 and CDR2: MNHNY and SVGAGI (reference sequence). The V end was cut by 0 bases, the J end by 9 bases, with 6 bases between. The CDR3, as DNA: TGTGCCAGCAGTTACTCGACTACGCCCCAGCATTTT. It encodes CASSYSTTPQHF.

This clone was detected only a few times. The rearrangement uses TRBV11-3 and TRBJ2-1; D might be TRBD2 (5 bases). Germline V gene data show CDR1 as SGHNT and CDR2 as YENEEA. V was pared by 0 bases and J by 3 bases, with 12 bases between. This CDR3 contains 16 residues. CDR3 loop: CASSLEGRAHYNEQFF. In nucleotides, the CDR3 is TGTGCCAGCAGCTTAGAAGGGAGAGCCCACTACAATGAGCAGTTCTTC.

This clone was detected a few times. The CDR3 loop is CASSLISYEQFF. The DNA for the CDR3 is TGCGCCAGCAGCTTGATTAGCTATGAGCAGTTCTTC. The genes are TRBV5-1 and TRBJ2-1; D is ambiguous. With 1 base removed from V and 8 bases from J, the gap between germline ends came to 7 bases. Germline CDR1 and CDR2: SGHRS and YFSETQ. The CDR3 is made up of 12 amino acids.

This clone was detected only a few times. The CDR3 sequence: CATSRAVGAGELFF. The CDR3, as DNA: TGTGCCACCAGCAGAGCGGTCGGGGCCGGGGAGCTGTTTTTT. The gene calls are TRBV15 and TRBJ2-2, with D possibly TRBD2 on 5 matching bases. The germline V and J ends were trimmed by 1 base and 6 bases, with 9 bases remaining between them. The germline V gene encodes CDR1 LNHNV and CDR2 YYDKDF (reference sequence). This CDR3 is 14 amino acids long.

The CDR3 sequence is CSAPRGRQFF. The CDR3 DNA sequence: TGCAGTGCTCCTCGAGGGAGGCAGTTCTTC. The chain uses TRBV20-1 and TRBJ2-1, with D possibly being TRBD2 (5 bases). CDR1 is DFQATT, CDR2 SNEGSKA, per germline (reference sequence). The CDR3 covers 10 residues. V lost 5 bases to trimming and J lost 12 bases, with 11 bases between them.

This chain connects TRBV5-6 to TRBJ1-5; D might be TRBD1 (6 bases). Germline V gene sequence: CDR1 SGHDT, CDR2 YYEEEE. Trimming removed 1 base at V and 2 bases at J, with 16 bases between. CDR3 size: 17 residues. CDR3 amino acids: CASSLMSWGAGNQPQHF. Written as DNA, the CDR3 is TGTGCCAGCAGCTTGATGTCGTGGGGGGCTGGCAATCAGCCCCAGCATTTT.

The chain recombines TRBV6-5 with TRBJ2-7; D call uncertain. Germline loops: CDR1 MNHEY, CDR2 SVGAGI. Trimming left V 8 bases short and J 4 bases short, with 15 bases between. This CDR3 comprises 13 residues. In DNA, the CDR3 is TGTGCCAGCGTGAGAGGCCCGAATTACGAGCAGTACTTC. Its protein is CASVRGPNYEQYF.

This clone was detected once. V is TRBV18 and J is TRBJ2-2; possible D gene TRBD1, 6 bases. Between the trimmed V and J ends, which lost 2 bases and 3 bases, there was a span of 13 bases. The germline gives CDR1 KGHSH, CDR2 LQKENI. The CDR3 covers 16 residues. This chain's CDR3 is CASSPIRPGDTGELFF. CDR3 DNA sequence: TGTGCCAGCTCACCAATTCGTCCAGGGGACACCGGGGAGCTGTTTTTT.

This clone has only a few counts. The gene calls are TRBV18 and TRBJ2-7; tentatively, D is TRBD2 (6 bases). V lost 6 bases, J lost 2 bases, and 20 bases lay in between. This CDR3 is 16 amino acids long. CDR1 KGHSH and CDR2 LQKENI come from the germline V gene. The DNA of the CDR3 is TGTGCCAGCTCGACGGATCGGGACGGGGGAGCCTACGAGCAGTACTTC. This codes for CASSTDRDGGAYEQYF.

This clone appeared a few times. CDR3 sequence: CASSDQGGNQPQHF. The CDR3 bases are TGTGCCAGCAGTGACCAGGGAGGGAATCAGCCCCAGCATTTT. This chain connects TRBV2 to TRBJ1-5, with D possibly TRBD1 on 5 matching bases. Germline CDR1 SNHLY, CDR2 FYNNEI. This CDR3 region has 14 residues. Trimming shortened V by 3 bases and J by 4 bases, and 10 bases separated the two germline ends.

V gene TRBV9 combines with J gene TRBJ1-4; TRBD1 aligns across 8 bases. This CDR3 is 13 amino acids long. Trimming cost V 3 bases and J 8 bases; bases outside gene matches: 3. CDR1 is SGDLS, CDR2 YYNGEE, per germline. In DNA, the CDR3 is TGTGCCAGCAGCGCACAGGGGGGAGAAAAACTGTTTTTT. Translation gives CASSAQGGEKLFF.

This clone was seen a handful of times. The rearrangement uses TRBV5-1 and TRBJ1-4; no clear D gene. Germline-derived CDR1 and CDR2 are SGHRS and YFSETQ. Trimming shortened V by 1 base and J by 6 bases, and 7 bases separated the two germline ends. This CDR3 has 13 residues. CDR3 residues: CASSLLVDEKLFF. The DNA for the CDR3 is TGCGCCAGCAGCTTGTTAGTGGATGAAAAACTGTTTTTT.

This clone turned up a few times. This chain connects TRBV29-1 to TRBJ2-5; a weak D match, TRBD2 (6 bases). This CDR3 region has 13 residues. V dropped 2 bases and J dropped 5 bases, with 12 bases sitting between them. Germline-derived CDR1 and CDR2 are SQVTM and ANQGSEA. CDR3 sequence (DNA): TGCAGCGTTGAAAGGACTATTCGGGAGACCCAGTACTTC. It translates to CSVERTIRETQYF.

In nucleotides, the CDR3 is TGTGCCAGCAGCCAATGGGCTGGGCGGGCCTACGAGCAGTACTTC. Encoded protein: CASSQWAGRAYEQYF. The rearrangement joins TRBV7-2 to TRBJ2-7, with a possible D match to TRBD2 (5 bases). The germline V gene encodes CDR1 SGHTA and CDR2 FQGNSA. CDR3 size: 15 residues. Trimming left V 5 bases short and J 2 bases short, with 16 bases between.

This clone was observed a handful of times. This chain uses TRBV7-2 with TRBJ2-3; D possibly matches TRBD1 or TRBD2 (5 bases each). V was pared by 5 bases and J by 2 bases, with 17 bases between. The CDR3 has 16 amino acids. Germline CDR1 is SGHTA and CDR2 is FQGNSA. As DNA, the CDR3 is TGTGCCAGCAGCCTTATGGGGGTAATGACCACAGATACGCAGTATTTT. Residues: CASSLMGVMTTDTQYF.

This clone is medium-sized in the sample. V usage is TRBV7-9 and J usage is TRBJ1-4, with 10 bases fitting TRBD1. This CDR3 comprises 15 residues. The V segment lost 5 bases and the J segment 8 bases; nucleotides outside the gene matches: 8. Germline-derived CDR1 and CDR2 are SEHNR and FQNEAQ (reference sequence). The CDR3 sequence is CASSPAGTGAEKLFF. CDR3 nucleotides: TGTGCCAGCAGCCCCGCCGGGACAGGGGCAGAAAAACTGTTTTTT.